The T cell receptor beta chain described here comes from a study of shared clonotypes between healthy human individuals. This CDR3 has 14 residues. V shed 5 bases and J 2 bases; nucleotides not matched to a gene: 2. Germline V gene sequence: CDR1 ENHRY, CDR2 SYGVKD. Measured with immunoSEQ multiplex PCR; TCRdb has only the in-frame clones, and not every one. In the table there are approximately 470,000 clones, about 78% of which are singletons. The rearrangement joins TRBV10-3 to TRBJ1-2; 10 bases are a match to TRBD1. The sequence was collected from a woman aged 35 to 49 in good health. Some clones in this sample may be carry-over from other donors' samples. The sample consisted of PBMCs. The CDR3 nucleotides read TGTGCCATCAGTCGACAGGGGGCCAACTATGGCTACACCTTC. Protein sequence: CAISRQGANYGYTF.